This T cell receptor (beta chain) was identified during a study of long-term antiretroviral therapy in people with HIV. At survey level, the immunoSEQ assay was run in its v3.0 version. The method was immunoSEQ multiplex PCR; TCRdb's version includes in-frame clones alone and lacks a portion of them. The repertoire consists of about 31,000 clones, with 70% to 80% occurring once and the leading ten covering roughly 3.2%. Notes on the study in general: Dating from the mid-2000s to the late 2010s, the blood was possibly obtained under older ART regimens. Data on ART adherence, viral resistance or therapy changes were unavailable.

CDR3 length: 16 amino acids. Per the germline V gene, CDR1 is SGHVS and CDR2 is FQNEAQ. V dropped 5 bases and J dropped 0 bases, with 14 bases sitting between them. In the case of this clone: Antigen: not known.

The sample was unsorted PBMCs, taken 1.9 years after starting antiretroviral therapy. The sequence derives from a man aged 18 to 29 with HIV. The chain joins TRBV7-8 to TRBJ1-3; D unclear. CDR3 coding DNA: TGTGCCAGCAGCCATGACACCTTACCCTCTGGAAACACCATATATTTT. Translated: CASSHDTLPSGNTIYF.